This TCR beta chain appears in the sequencing data of a study of blood T cell repertoires in COVID-19. Study-level background: Samples representing acute and convalescent COVID-19 were sourced from the United States, Italy and Spain.

TCRdb's table, derived via immunoSEQ multiplex PCR, lists solely in-frame clones and lacks some. The table records about 210,000 clones, almost 85% of them present only once. Seattle-derived patients entered the study during active infection and were followed longitudinally. Germline values: CDR1 LNHDA, CDR2 SQIVND (reference sequence). Trimming stripped 8 bases from V and 5 bases from J, with 10 bases between. The CDR3 extends over 11 amino acids. The sequencing input was peripheral blood. The rearrangement joins TRBV19 to TRBJ2-7; D might be TRBD2 (6 bases). The receptor's source is a woman in her seventies with COVID-19, enrolled during active disease. For the CDR3, the DNA is TGTGCCAGTGGAGGGATGGACGAGCAGTACTTC. Its protein is CASGGMDEQYF.